This TCR beta chain appears in the sequencing data of a study of radiation and T cells in renal cell carcinoma. Sequenced by immunoSEQ multiplex PCR; TCRdb stores in-frame clones only, minus some. This sample has 95,000 to 150,000 clones, with roughly 80% found just once. Indicated time point: baseline pretreatment blood. Noted treatment: 15 Gy SBRT to primary tumor, nephrectomy 4 weeks later. The germline V gene encodes CDR1 MNHEY and CDR2 SVGAGI. The ends were cut back, 2 bases at V and 8 bases at J, with 15 bases in the middle. The CDR3 spans 15 residues. Sample: blood, taken from a patient whose treatment included radiotherapy and nephrectomy. The receptor was isolated from a woman aged 55-75 years with renal cell carcinoma. The rearrangement uses TRBV6-5 and TRBJ1-4; perhaps TRBD1 as D (6 bases). The CDR3 spells CASSYLGQMREKLFF. The CDR3 DNA is TGTGCCAGCAGTTACCTCGGACAGATGAGGGAAAAACTGTTTTTT.